The clone carrying this TCR beta chain was observed a handful of times. The sample is drawn from a study of T cells in Graves' hyperthyroidism and ophthalmopathy. RNA transcripts yielded amplified TCR beta CDR3 regions. The HTBI set primed first-round TCR CDR3 RT-PCR. TCRdb reprocessed the multiplex PCR reads via MiXCR and lists one record per CDR3 protein. This table has almost 500,000 distinct CDR3 sequences, 22% appearing once. This CDR3 is 16 amino acids long. The V gene end was trimmed by 6 bases and the J gene end by 3 bases; junction bases not matched to a gene: 11. Sequencing was done on a sample of blood. The chain couples TRBV12-3 or TRBV12-4 to TRBJ1-1, with TRBD1 identical over 9 bases. The sequence was obtained from a woman in her 70s with Graves' ophthalmopathy. CDR3 bases: TGTGCCAGCAGAGCCTACAGGGGGCGCAGGGACACTGAAGCTTTCTTT. It translates to CASRAYRGRRDTEAFF.